These 10 T cell receptor beta chains share one sample of origin, sequenced in a study of blood T cell repertoires in COVID-19. This table comes from immunoSEQ multiplex PCR, and its TCRdb copy is limited to in-frame clones, with some not included. The table records 150,000 to 200,000 clones, roughly nine tenths of them present only once. The sequencing input was peripheral blood. The receptor set was obtained from a woman in her thirties with active or convalescent COVID-19.

There are a few counts of this clone. The chain joins TRBV4-2 to TRBJ1-5; D is perhaps TRBD1 (5 bases). The CDR3 totals 16 residues. Germline V gene data show CDR1 as LGHNA and CDR2 as YNFKEQ. Trimming took off 0 bases at V and 6 bases at J, with 15 bases between the two ends. CDR3 region: CASSQETGDGSQPQHF. CDR3 DNA sequence: TGTGCCAGCAGCCAAGAGACCGGGGACGGGAGTCAGCCCCAGCATTTT.

The chain has TRBV11-2 and TRBJ2-3; 8 bases match TRBD2. With V trimmed by 2 bases and J by 1 base, 2 bases remained unmatched. CDR3 size: 15 residues. Germline values: CDR1 SGHAT, CDR2 FQNNGV. DNA for the CDR3: TGTGCCAGCAGCTTACAAGCGGGGGGCACAGATACGCAGTATTTT. Translation gives CASSLQAGGTDTQYF.

The chain uses TRBV9 and TRBJ1-4; 10 bases map to TRBD1. The J segment lost 8 bases and the V segment lost 2 bases, leaving 6 bases of the junction unmatched. The V gene's germline CDR1 is SGDLS and CDR2 YYNGEE. The CDR3 contains 15 residues. The chain's CDR3 is CASSVHGGQGEKLFF. CDR3 DNA sequence: TGTGCCAGCAGCGTCCATGGGGGACAGGGGGAAAAACTGTTTTTT.

CDR3 sequence reads: CASSPEHGGGYGYTF. The CDR3 DNA is TGTGCCAGCAGCCCGGAACACGGGGGAGGCTATGGCTACACCTTC. The rearrangement uses TRBV7-9 and TRBJ1-2; a weak D match, TRBD1 (5 bases). CDR1 is SEHNR, CDR2 FQNEAQ, per germline (reference sequence). This CDR3 contains 15 residues. V was clipped by 5 bases and J by 4 bases, with 17 bases between them.

The chain combines TRBV12-3 or TRBV12-4 with TRBJ2-1; perhaps TRBD2 as D (5 bases). V shed 5 bases and J shed 10 bases, with 12 bases lying between them. The CDR3 is 12 amino acids. The CDR3 coding sequence is TGTGCCAGCAGTAGTTCGGGGTACGAGCAGTTCTTC. As protein: CASSSSGYEQFF.

J is TRBJ1-1 and V is TRBV24-1; the D is unclear. Trimming shortened V by 7 bases and J by 4 bases, and 18 bases separated the two germline ends. The CDR3 spans 15 residues. CDR1 and CDR2 from the germline V gene are KGHDR and SFDVKD. The CDR3 spells CATREGPGIGTEAFF. CDR3 bases: TGTGCCACCAGAGAAGGGCCGGGAATAGGCACTGAAGCTTTCTTT.

The chain uses TRBV7-8 and TRBJ1-4; tentative D call: TRBD1 (5 bases). The CDR3 has 14 residues. V was cut by 3 bases and J by 7 bases, with 12 bases left in between. Germline CDR1 and CDR2: SGHVS and FQNEAQ. In DNA form, the CDR3 reads TGTGCCAGCAGCTTTAGTACAAGGGGTGAAAAACTGTTTTTT. Its protein is CASSFSTRGEKLFF.

J is TRBJ2-1 and V is TRBV19; 15 bases line up with TRBD2. The germline V gene has CDR1 LNHDA and CDR2 SQIVND (reference sequence). The CDR3 is made up of 20 amino acids. V shed 0 bases and J 1 base; nucleotides not matched to a gene: 7. CDR3 amino acids: CASSIEKGTSGRSSYNEQFF. The CDR3 DNA reads TGTGCCAGTAGTATAGAAAAAGGGACTAGCGGGAGGTCATCCTACAATGAGCAGTTCTTC.

This clone appeared a single time. The V call is TRBV5-5, the J call TRBJ2-2, with 11 bases aligning to TRBD2. The ends lost 0 bases at V and 5 bases at J; junction bases unmatched: 9. Per germline, CDR1 SGHKS and CDR2 YYEKEE (reference sequence). The CDR3 is made up of 18 amino acids. CDR3 DNA: TGTGCCAGCAGCTTGGGGTTAGCGGGAGGGCCTTGGACCGGGGAGCTGTTTTTT. Its translation: CASSLGLAGGPWTGELFF.

The V gene is TRBV28, the J gene TRBJ1-4, with 7 bases fitting TRBD1. V lost 6 bases, J lost 0 bases, and 16 bases stayed unmatched. Germline assignment: CDR1 MDHEN and CDR2 SYDVKM. This CDR3 contains 19 residues. CDR3 sequence reads: CASRETIGTAISTNEKLFF. The CDR3 nucleotides are TGTGCCAGCAGGGAAACTATCGGGACAGCCATATCAACTAATGAAAAACTGTTTTTT.